This T cell receptor beta chain was captured in a study of Graves' ophthalmopathy and Graves' hyperthyroidism. J lost 3 bases, V lost 10 bases, and 7 bases had no gene match. In germline, CDR1 is MNHNY, CDR2 SVGAGI (reference sequence). This CDR3 has 14 residues. Note on this clonotype: Its antigen is unknown.

RNA transcripts were the template, and TCR beta CDR3 regions were amplified from them. Scientists carried out first-round RT-PCR using HTBI primers and then a second-round multiplex PCR. TCRdb reanalysed the multiplex PCR reads using MiXCR and keeps one entry per CDR3 protein. Of over a million distinct CDR3 sequences in the sample, approximately 35% were seen once. Study findings and constraints: Forecasting of ophthalmopathy progression by the model achieved around 71% sensitivity and about 77% specificity.

This chain links TRBV6-6 with TRBJ2-5; 11 nucleotides align to TRBD1. The TCR was taken from an adult man with Graves' hyperthyroidism. Sequencing was performed on peripheral blood or thyroid tissue (not recorded which). The CDR3 sequence is CATETGQGEETQYF. The CDR3 nucleotides read TGTGCCACCGAAACGGGACAGGGGGAAGAGACCCAGTACTTC.